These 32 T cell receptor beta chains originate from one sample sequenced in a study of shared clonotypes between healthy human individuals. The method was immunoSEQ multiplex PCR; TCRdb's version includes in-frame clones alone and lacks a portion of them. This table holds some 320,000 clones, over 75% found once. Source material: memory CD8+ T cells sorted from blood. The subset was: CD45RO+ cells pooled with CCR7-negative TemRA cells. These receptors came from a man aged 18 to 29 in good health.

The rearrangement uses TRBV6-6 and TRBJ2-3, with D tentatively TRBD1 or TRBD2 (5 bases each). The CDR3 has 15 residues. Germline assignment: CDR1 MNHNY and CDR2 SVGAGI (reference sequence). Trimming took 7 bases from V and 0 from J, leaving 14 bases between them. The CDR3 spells CASTEMGPSTDTQYF. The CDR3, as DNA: TGTGCCAGCACGGAGATGGGACCTAGCACAGATACGCAGTATTTT.

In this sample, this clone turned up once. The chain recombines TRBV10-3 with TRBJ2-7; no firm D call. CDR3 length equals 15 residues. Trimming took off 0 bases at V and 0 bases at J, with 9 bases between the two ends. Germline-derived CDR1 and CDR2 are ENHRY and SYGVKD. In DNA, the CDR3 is TGTGCCATCAGTGAGTCGCCGGAAAACTCCTACGAGCAGTACTTC. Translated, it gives CAISESPENSYEQYF.

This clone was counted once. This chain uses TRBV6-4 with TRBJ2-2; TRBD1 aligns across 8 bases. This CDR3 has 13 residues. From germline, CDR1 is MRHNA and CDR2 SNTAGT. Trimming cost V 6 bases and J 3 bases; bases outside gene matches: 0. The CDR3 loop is CASRQGDTGELFF. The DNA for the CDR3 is TGTGCCAGCAGACAGGGGGACACCGGGGAGCTGTTTTTT.

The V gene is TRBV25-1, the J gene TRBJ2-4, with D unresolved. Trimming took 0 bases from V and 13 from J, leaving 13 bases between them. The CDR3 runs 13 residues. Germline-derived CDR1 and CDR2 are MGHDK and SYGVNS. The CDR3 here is CASSEYGISGQYF. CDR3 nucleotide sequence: TGTGCCAGCAGTGAATATGGGATCTCCGGACAGTACTTC.

The CDR3 region is CATRQGGDYEQYF. As DNA, the CDR3 is TGTGCCACCCGGCAGGGGGGAGACTACGAGCAGTACTTC. The rearrangement joins TRBV19 to TRBJ2-7; a possible D gene is TRBD1 (7 bases). This CDR3 is built from 13 residues. Germline V gene data show CDR1 as LNHDA and CDR2 as SQIVND (reference sequence). V was cut by 10 bases and J by 3 bases, with 16 bases left in between.

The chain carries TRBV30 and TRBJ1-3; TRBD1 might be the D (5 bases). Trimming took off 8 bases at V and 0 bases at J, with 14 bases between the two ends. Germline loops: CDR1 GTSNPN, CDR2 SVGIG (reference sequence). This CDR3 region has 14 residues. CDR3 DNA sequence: TGTGCCACCCCGGGGACCCTCTCTGGAAACACCATATATTTT. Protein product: CATPGTLSGNTIYF.

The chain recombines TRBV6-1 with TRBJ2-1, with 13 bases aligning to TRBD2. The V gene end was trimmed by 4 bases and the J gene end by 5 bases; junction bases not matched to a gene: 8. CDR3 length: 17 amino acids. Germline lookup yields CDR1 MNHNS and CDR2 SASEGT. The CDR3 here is CASSARLGLAGDNEQFF. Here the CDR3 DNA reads TGTGCCAGCAGTGCGCGTCTAGGACTAGCGGGAGACAATGAGCAGTTCTTC.

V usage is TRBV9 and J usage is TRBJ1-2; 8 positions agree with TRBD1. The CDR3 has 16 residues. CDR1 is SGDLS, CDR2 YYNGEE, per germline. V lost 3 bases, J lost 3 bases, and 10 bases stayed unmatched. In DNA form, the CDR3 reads TGTGCCAGCAGCGCTGGAATCAGGGGGCTGGACTATGGCTACACCTTC. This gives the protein CASSAGIRGLDYGYTF.

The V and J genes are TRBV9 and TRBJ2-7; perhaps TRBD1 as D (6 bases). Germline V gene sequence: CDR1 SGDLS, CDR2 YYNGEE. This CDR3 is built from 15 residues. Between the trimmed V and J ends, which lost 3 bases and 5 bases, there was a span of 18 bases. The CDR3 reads CASSAHTGPGDEQYF. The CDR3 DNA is TGTGCCAGCAGCGCTCACACAGGGCCCGGGGACGAGCAGTACTTC. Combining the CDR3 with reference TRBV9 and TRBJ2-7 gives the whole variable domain DSGVTQTPKHLITATGQRVTLRCSPRSGDLSVYWYQQSLDQGLQFLIQYYNGEERAKGNILERFSAQQFPDLHSELNLSSLELGDSALYFCASSAHTGPGDEQYFGPGTRLTVT.

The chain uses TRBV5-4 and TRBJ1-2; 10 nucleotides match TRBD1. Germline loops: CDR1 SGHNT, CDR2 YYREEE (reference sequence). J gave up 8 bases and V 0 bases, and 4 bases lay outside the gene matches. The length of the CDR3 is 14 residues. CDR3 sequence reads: CASSLAGTGVGYTF. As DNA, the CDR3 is TGTGCCAGCAGCTTGGCCGGGACAGGGGTAGGCTACACCTTC.

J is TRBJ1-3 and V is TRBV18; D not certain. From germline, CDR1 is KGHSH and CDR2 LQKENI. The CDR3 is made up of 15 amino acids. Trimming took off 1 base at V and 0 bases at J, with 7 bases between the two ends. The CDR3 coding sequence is TGTGCCAGCTCACCACAATCAGGCTCTGGAAACACCATATATTTT. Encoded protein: CASSPQSGSGNTIYF.

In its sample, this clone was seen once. CDR3 nucleotide sequence: TGCGCCAGCAGCTCCTACGGGGGGAGCACTGAAGCTTTCTTT. This translates into CASSSYGGSTEAFF. The chain employs TRBV5-1 and TRBJ1-1; D perhaps matches TRBD1 (5 bases). V shed 3 bases and J shed 4 bases, with 13 bases lying between them. The CDR3 length is 14 residues. Germline CDR1 reads SGHRS; CDR2 reads YFSETQ.

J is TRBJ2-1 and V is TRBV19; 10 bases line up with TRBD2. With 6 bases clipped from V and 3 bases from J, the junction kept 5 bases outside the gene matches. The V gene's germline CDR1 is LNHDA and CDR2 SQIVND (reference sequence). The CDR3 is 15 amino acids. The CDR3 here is CASSPLAGVYNEQFF. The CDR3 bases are TGTGCCAGTAGCCCTCTAGCGGGGGTCTACAATGAGCAGTTCTTC.

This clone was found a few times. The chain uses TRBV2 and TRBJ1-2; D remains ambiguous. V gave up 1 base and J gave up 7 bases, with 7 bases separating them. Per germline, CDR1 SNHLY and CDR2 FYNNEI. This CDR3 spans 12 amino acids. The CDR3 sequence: CASSEGTPGYTF. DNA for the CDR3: TGTGCCAGCAGTGAAGGGACCCCTGGCTACACCTTC.

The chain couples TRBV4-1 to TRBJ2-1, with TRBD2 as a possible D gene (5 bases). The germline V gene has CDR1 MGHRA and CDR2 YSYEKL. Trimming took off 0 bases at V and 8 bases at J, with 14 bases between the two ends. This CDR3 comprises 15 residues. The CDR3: CASSQDGGAKDEQFF. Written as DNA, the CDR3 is TGCGCCAGCAGCCAAGATGGAGGCGCGAAGGATGAGCAGTTCTTC.

For the CDR3, the DNA is TGTGCCAGCAGTTACTCTCCGGGACAGGTTCCCTACGAGCAGTACTTC. This translates into CASSYSPGQVPYEQYF. V is TRBV6-5 and J is TRBJ2-7, with 8 bases matching TRBD1. CDR1 MNHEY and CDR2 SVGAGI come from the germline V gene. This CDR3 is built from 16 residues. V lost 0 bases and J lost 2; bases outside the gene matches: 6.

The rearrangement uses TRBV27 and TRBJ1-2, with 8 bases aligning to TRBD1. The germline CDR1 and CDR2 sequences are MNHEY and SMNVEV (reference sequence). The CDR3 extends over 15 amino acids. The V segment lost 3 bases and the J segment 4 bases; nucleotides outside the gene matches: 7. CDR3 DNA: TGTGCCAGCAGTTTTCTCGGACAGGGCTTCTATGGCTACACCTTC. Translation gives CASSFLGQGFYGYTF.

The CDR3 sequence is CASSFGGDETQYF. CDR3 sequence (DNA): TGTGCCAGCAGCTTCGGGGGGGATGAGACCCAGTACTTC. This rearrangement joins TRBV7-8 to TRBJ2-5; 8 bases fit TRBD2. Germline V lookup: CDR1 SGHVS, CDR2 FQNEAQ. Germline trimming cut 3 bases from V and 5 bases from J; bases unmatched to any gene: 2. This CDR3 contains 13 residues. The variable domain in full, completed from reference TRBV7-8 and TRBJ2-5, reads GAGVSQSPRYKVAKRGQDVALRCDPISGHVSLFWYQQALGQGPEFLTYFQNEAQLDKSGLPSDRFFAERPEGSVSTLKIQRTQQEDSAVYLCASSFGGDETQYFGPGTRLLVL.

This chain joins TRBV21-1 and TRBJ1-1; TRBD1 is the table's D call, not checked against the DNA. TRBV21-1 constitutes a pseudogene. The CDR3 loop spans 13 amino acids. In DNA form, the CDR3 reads TGTGCCAGCAGACAGGGGGTGAACACTGAAGCTTTCTTT. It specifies CASRQGVNTEAFF.

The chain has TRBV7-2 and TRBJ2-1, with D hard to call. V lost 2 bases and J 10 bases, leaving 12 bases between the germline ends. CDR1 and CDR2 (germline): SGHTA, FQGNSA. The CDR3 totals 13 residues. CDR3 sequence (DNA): TGTGCCAGCAGCTTATGGGCCACCCCCGAGCAGTTCTTC. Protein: CASSLWATPEQFF.

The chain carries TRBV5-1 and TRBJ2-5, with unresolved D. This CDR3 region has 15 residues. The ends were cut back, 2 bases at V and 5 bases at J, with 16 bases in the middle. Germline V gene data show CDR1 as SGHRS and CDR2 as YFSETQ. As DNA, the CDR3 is TGCGCCAGCAGCTTTATTAATCTCCCTGGGGAGACCCAGTACTTC. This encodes CASSFINLPGETQYF. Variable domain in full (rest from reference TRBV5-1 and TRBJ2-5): KAGVTQTPRYLIKTRGQQVTLSCSPISGHRSVSWYQQTPGQGLQFLFEYFSETQRNKGNFPGRFSGRQFSNSRSEMNVSTLELGDSALYLCASSFINLPGETQYFGPGTRLLVL.

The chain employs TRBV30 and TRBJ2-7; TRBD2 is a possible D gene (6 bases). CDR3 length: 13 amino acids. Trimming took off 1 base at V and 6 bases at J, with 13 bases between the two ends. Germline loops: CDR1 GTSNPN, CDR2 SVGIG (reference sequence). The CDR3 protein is CAWSGTTGGEQYF. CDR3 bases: TGTGCCTGGAGTGGGACTACCGGGGGCGAGCAGTACTTC.

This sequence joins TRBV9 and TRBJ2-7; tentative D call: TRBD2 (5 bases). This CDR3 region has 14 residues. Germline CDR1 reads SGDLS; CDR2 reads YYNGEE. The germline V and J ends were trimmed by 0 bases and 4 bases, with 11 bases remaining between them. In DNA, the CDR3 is TGTGCCAGCAGCGTAGGGGCAGCGGCGTACGAGCAGTACTTC. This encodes CASSVGAAAYEQYF. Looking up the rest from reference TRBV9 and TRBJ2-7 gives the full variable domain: DSGVTQTPKHLITATGQRVTLRCSPRSGDLSVYWYQQSLDQGLQFLIQYYNGEERAKGNILERFSAQQFPDLHSELNLSSLELGDSALYFCASSVGAAAYEQYFGPGTRLTVT.

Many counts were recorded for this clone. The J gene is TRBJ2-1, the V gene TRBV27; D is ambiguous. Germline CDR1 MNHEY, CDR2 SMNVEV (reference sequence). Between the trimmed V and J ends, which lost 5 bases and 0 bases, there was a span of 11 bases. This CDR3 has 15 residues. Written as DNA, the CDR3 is TGTGCCAGCAGTCTCCGGGTCTTCTCCTACAATGAGCAGTTCTTC. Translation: CASSLRVFSYNEQFF.

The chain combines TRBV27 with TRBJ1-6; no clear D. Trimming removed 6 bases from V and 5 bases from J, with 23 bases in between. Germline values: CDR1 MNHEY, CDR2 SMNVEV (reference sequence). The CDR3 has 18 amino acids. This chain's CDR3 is CASRLGGPGNLHNSPLHF. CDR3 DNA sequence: TGTGCCAGCAGACTAGGAGGACCGGGAAATCTGCATAATTCACCCCTCCACTTT.

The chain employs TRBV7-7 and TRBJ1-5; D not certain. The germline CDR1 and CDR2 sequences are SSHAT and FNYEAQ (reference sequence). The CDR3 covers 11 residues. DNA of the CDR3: TGTGCGCTCTTTAGCAATCAGCCCCAGCATTTT. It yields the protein CALFSNQPQHF.

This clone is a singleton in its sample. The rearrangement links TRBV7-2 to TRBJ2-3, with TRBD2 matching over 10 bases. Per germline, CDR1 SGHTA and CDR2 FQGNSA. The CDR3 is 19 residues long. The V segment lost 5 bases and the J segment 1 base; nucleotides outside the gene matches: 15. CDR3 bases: TGTGCCAGCAGCCACCTTAGTGGTAGCGGGAGGTTTGGCACAGATACGCAGTATTTT. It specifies CASSHLSGSGRFGTDTQYF.

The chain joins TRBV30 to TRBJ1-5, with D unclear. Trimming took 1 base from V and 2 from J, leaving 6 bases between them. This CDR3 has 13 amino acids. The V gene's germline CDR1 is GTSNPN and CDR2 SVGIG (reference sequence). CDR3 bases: TGTGCCTGGAGTGACCAGGGCAATCAGCCCCAGCATTTT. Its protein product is CAWSDQGNQPQHF.

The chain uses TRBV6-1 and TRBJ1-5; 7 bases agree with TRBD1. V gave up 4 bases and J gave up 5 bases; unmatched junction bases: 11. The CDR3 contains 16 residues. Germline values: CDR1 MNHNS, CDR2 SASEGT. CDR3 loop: CASSGLQGQKDQPQHF. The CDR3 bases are TGTGCCAGCAGTGGACTACAGGGGCAAAAAGATCAGCCCCAGCATTTT.

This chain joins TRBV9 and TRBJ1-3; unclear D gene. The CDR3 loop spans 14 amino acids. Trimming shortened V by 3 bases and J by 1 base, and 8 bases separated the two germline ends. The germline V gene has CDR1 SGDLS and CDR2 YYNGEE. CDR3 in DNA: TGTGCCAGCAGCGAGCCCTATTCTGGAAACACCATATATTTT. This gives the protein CASSEPYSGNTIYF.

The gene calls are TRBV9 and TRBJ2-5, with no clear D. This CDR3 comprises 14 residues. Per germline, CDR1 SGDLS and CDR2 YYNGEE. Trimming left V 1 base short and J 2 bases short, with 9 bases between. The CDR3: CASSVPDLQETQYF. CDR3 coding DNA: TGTGCCAGCAGCGTACCGGACCTACAAGAGACCCAGTACTTC.

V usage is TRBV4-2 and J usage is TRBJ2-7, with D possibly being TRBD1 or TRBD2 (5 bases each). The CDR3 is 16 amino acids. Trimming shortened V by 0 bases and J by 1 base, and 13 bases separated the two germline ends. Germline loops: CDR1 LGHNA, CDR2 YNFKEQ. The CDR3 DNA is TGTGCCAGCAGCCAAGACTTTGATGGGGGATCCTACGAGCAGTACTTC. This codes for CASSQDFDGGSYEQYF.